Each of the 23 T cell receptor beta chains below was sequenced from the same sample in a study of tissue T cells after allogeneic stem cell transplantation. The protocol was immunoSEQ multiplex PCR, while the TCRdb copy is restricted to in-frame clones and leaves out a portion. Counted here are fewer than 30,000 clones, 73% occurring once; the ten biggest clones make up less than 8.5%. The sequenced sample was tissue from the ileum, obtained at autopsy. Receptor source: a female donor aged 60 or older with lung cancer.

The chain recombines TRBV27 with TRBJ2-2; 7 positions match TRBD2. The CDR3 runs to 14 residues. In germline, CDR1 is MNHEY, CDR2 SMNVEV (reference sequence). The trim removed 2 bases at V and 5 bases at J, leaving 2 bases unmatched. The CDR3 reads CASSLAGLTGELFF. The CDR3 DNA follows: TGTGCCAGCAGTTTAGCGGGACTAACCGGGGAGCTGTTTTTT.

This clone has just one count. J is TRBJ2-5 and V is TRBV19; 9 nucleotides align to TRBD1. The CDR3 spans 13 residues. CDR1 and CDR2 from the germline V gene are LNHDA and SQIVND (reference sequence). Here the CDR3 DNA reads TGTGTCCAGGGACAGGGTGGAGGGAAGACCCAGTACTTC. This sequence encodes CVQGQGGGKTQYF.

The chain links TRBV2 to TRBJ2-7; D unclear. The CDR3 is 11 residues long. The germline CDR1 and CDR2 sequences are SNHLY and FYNNEI. With 6 bases removed from V and 2 bases from J, the gap between germline ends came to 5 bases. CDR3 DNA: TGTGCCAGCAGACGGGCCTACGAGCAGTACTTC. It encodes CASRRAYEQYF. Supplemented by reference TRBV2 and TRBJ2-7, the full variable domain reads EPEVTQTPSHQVTQMGQEVILRCVPISNHLYFYWYRQILGQKVEFLVSFYNNEISEKSEIFDDQFSVERPDGSNFTLKIRSTKLEDSAMYFCASRRAYEQYFGPGTRLTVT.

On this clone itself: The sample contains more than one DNA sequence encoding this CDR3. V usage is TRBV18 and J usage is TRBJ1-4; D call uncertain. The germline V gene encodes CDR1 KGHSH and CDR2 LQKENI. The CDR3 sequence is 13 residues long. Trimming stripped 4 bases from V and 8 bases from J, with 11 bases between. Here the CDR3 DNA reads TGTGCCAGCTCACGTAGTACGGGAGAAAAACTGTTTTTT. Protein: CASSRSTGEKLFF.

The genes are TRBV7-2 and TRBJ2-1; 12 bases are shared with TRBD2. The ends lost 4 bases at V and 4 bases at J; junction bases unmatched: 5. The CDR3 totals 16 residues. Looked up from germline, CDR1 is SGHTA and CDR2 is FQGNSA. CDR3 in DNA: TGTGCCAGCAGCTCACAAGGACTAGCGGGATACAATGAGCAGTTCTTC. Translation: CASSSQGLAGYNEQFF.

The chain has TRBV7-9 and TRBJ2-1, with unresolved D. From germline, CDR1 is SEHNR and CDR2 FQNEAQ (reference sequence). Trimming pared 0 bases from V and 6 bases from J, leaving 6 bases between. This CDR3 spans 13 amino acids. The CDR3 region has the DNA TGTGCCAGCAGCTTAGCGCGCTTCAATGAGCAGTTCTTC. This sequence encodes CASSLARFNEQFF.

This clone was detected only once. The rearrangement uses TRBV19 and TRBJ2-1, with D perhaps matching TRBD2 (6 bases). Trimming left V 5 bases short and J 6 bases short, with 17 bases between. Looked up from germline, CDR1 is LNHDA and CDR2 is SQIVND (reference sequence). This CDR3 comprises 15 residues. This chain's CDR3 is CASSDYAGWGNEQFF. The CDR3 bases are TGTGCCAGTAGTGATTACGCGGGGTGGGGCAATGAGCAGTTCTTC.

The table lists this clone with a few counts. V and J are TRBV9 and TRBJ1-1; 9 bases are shared with TRBD1. Germline V gene sequence: CDR1 SGDLS, CDR2 YYNGEE. Trimming took 4 bases from V and 4 from J; bases not matched to a gene: 5. The CDR3 runs 14 residues. The CDR3 region is CASSSGQGPTEAFF. The CDR3 bases are TGTGCCAGCAGCTCGGGACAGGGCCCCACTGAAGCTTTCTTT.

The chain employs TRBV11-1 and TRBJ2-3; D call uncertain. The V gene's germline CDR1 is SGHAT and CDR2 FQDESV (reference sequence). The CDR3 spans 15 residues. The germline V and J ends were trimmed by 5 bases and 5 bases, with 17 bases remaining between them. Here the CDR3 reads CASSLRRGRVDTQYF. In DNA form, the CDR3 reads TGTGCCAGCAGCCTCCGGAGAGGACGGGTAGATACGCAGTATTTT.

The gene calls are TRBV7-7 and TRBJ2-5, with TRBD1 matching over 9 bases. Germline CDR1 is SSHAT and CDR2 is FNYEAQ (reference sequence). With 5 bases clipped from V and 4 bases from J, the junction kept 8 bases outside the gene matches. CDR3 length: 15 amino acids. DNA of the CDR3: TGTGCCAGCAGCGCCACAGGGGGCAAGGGAGAGACCCAGTACTTC. It encodes CASSATGGKGETQYF.

The V and J genes are TRBV19 and TRBJ1-2; tentatively, D is TRBD1 (5 bases). This CDR3 has 13 amino acids. Trimming pared 6 bases from V and 0 bases from J, leaving 8 bases between. From germline, CDR1 is LNHDA and CDR2 SQIVND (reference sequence). CDR3 coding DNA: TGTGCCAGTAGGAAACAGGCTAACTATGGCTACACCTTC. Its translation is CASRKQANYGYTF.

There are a few counts of this clone. The identical CDR3 is also encoded by other nucleotide sequences in the sample. The gene calls are TRBV10-3 and TRBJ2-5, with D tentatively TRBD2 (7 bases). The V gene's germline CDR1 is ENHRY and CDR2 SYGVKD. V lost 4 bases to trimming and J lost 2 bases, with 11 bases between them. This CDR3 comprises 14 residues. CDR3 coding DNA: TGTGCCATCAGTGTGGGGGGGCCTCAAGAGACCCAGTACTTC. Its protein product is CAISVGGPQETQYF.

The chain joins TRBV5-1 to TRBJ1-1; D ambiguous. Germline assignment: CDR1 SGHRS and CDR2 YFSETQ. The CDR3 runs 14 residues. V shed 4 bases and J shed 1 base, with 11 bases lying between them. The CDR3 DNA is TGCGCCAGCAGCCAAAGGACGCAGAACACTGAAGCTTTCTTT. The encoded protein is CASSQRTQNTEAFF.

The rearrangement joins TRBV18 to TRBJ2-5; tentatively, D is TRBD1 (6 bases). CDR1 is KGHSH, CDR2 LQKENI, per germline. The CDR3 has 14 residues. V lost 0 bases, J lost 7 bases, and 12 bases lay in between. The CDR3 spells CASSPPAGARTQYF. In DNA form, the CDR3 reads TGTGCCAGCTCACCACCGGCAGGGGCTCGGACCCAGTACTTC.

The V call is TRBV5-8, the J call TRBJ2-7; tentatively, D is TRBD2 (5 bases). The V and J ends lost 6 bases and 8 bases respectively, with 24 bases between them. Germline V gives CDR1 SGHTS, CDR2 YDEGEE. CDR3 length: 15 amino acids. The CDR3 loop is CASTPRTEPLFKQYF. CDR3 coding DNA: TGTGCCAGCACCCCGAGGACTGAGCCCCTTTTCAAGCAGTACTTC.

The chain joins TRBV12-3 or TRBV12-4 to TRBJ2-7, with D hard to call. V lost 4 bases to trimming and J lost 4 bases, with 5 bases between them. This CDR3 comprises 11 residues. The CDR3 sequence: CASSYKYEQYF. The CDR3 DNA is TGTGCCAGCAGTTATAAGTACGAGCAGTACTTC.

The chain combines TRBV19 with TRBJ2-2; D gene ambiguous. The V gene lost 1 base and the J gene lost 4 bases, with 10 bases spanning the gap. The CDR3 is 15 residues long. CDR1 is LNHDA and CDR2 is SQIVND in the germline V gene (reference sequence). The CDR3 region is CASSIVVTTTGELFF. The CDR3 bases are TGTGCCAGTAGTATAGTGGTGACAACCACCGGGGAGCTGTTTTTT.

The rearrangement joins TRBV9 to TRBJ2-3; TRBD2 aligns across 7 bases. The CDR3 extends over 14 amino acids. Germline CDR1 and CDR2: SGDLS and YYNGEE. V trimming: 0 bases; J trimming: 4 bases; junction bases outside the gene matches: 2. CDR3 nucleotide sequence: TGTGCCAGCAGCGTAGAGGGGAGGGCAGATACGCAGTATTTT. Amino acids: CASSVEGRADTQYF.

V gene TRBV19 combines with J gene TRBJ2-7, with D perhaps matching TRBD2 (6 bases). Germline V gives CDR1 LNHDA, CDR2 SQIVND (reference sequence). The CDR3 covers 12 residues. V was shortened by 8 bases and J by 5 bases, with 13 bases between the two germline ends. CDR3 in DNA: TGTGCCAGTGGGACTGGGCTAAACGAGCAGTACTTC. This sequence encodes CASGTGLNEQYF.

The V call is TRBV18, the J call TRBJ1-1; D gene unclear. V dropped 4 bases and J dropped 3 bases, with 15 bases sitting between them. Germline CDR1 is KGHSH and CDR2 is LQKENI. This CDR3 region has 15 residues. This CDR3 is CASSQAQRSDTEAFF. The CDR3 region has the DNA TGTGCCAGCTCACAGGCCCAGCGATCGGACACTGAAGCTTTCTTT. The full variable domain, completed using reference TRBV18 and TRBJ1-1, is NAGVMQNPRHLVRRRGQEARLRCSPMKGHSHVYWYRQLPEEGLKFMVYLQKENIIDESGMPKERFSAEFPKEGPSILRIQQVVRGDSAAYFCASSQAQRSDTEAFFGQGTRLTVV.

This chain links TRBV3-1 (or the pseudogene TRBV3-2) with TRBJ2-7; the D gene is possibly TRBD1 (7 bases). CDR1 LGHDT and CDR2 YNNKEL come from the germline V gene (reference sequence). V was cut by 1 base and J by 3 bases, with 10 bases left in between. The CDR3 extends over 14 amino acids. The CDR3 region is CASSQAGGGYEQYF. DNA for the CDR3: TGTGCCAGCAGCCAAGCAGGGGGAGGCTACGAGCAGTACTTC.

V gene TRBV7-2 combines with J gene TRBJ1-1, with D perhaps matching TRBD1 (5 bases). Trimming shortened V by 1 base and J by 1 base, and 10 bases separated the two germline ends. This CDR3 has 15 amino acids. CDR1 and CDR2 (germline): SGHTA, FQGNSA. CDR3 bases: TGTGCCAGCAGCTTAGTAGCGGGGGGGAACACTGAAGCTTTCTTT. Its protein product is CASSLVAGGNTEAFF.

The rearrangement uses TRBV9 and TRBJ2-1; D gene ambiguous. V dropped 0 bases and J dropped 0 bases, with 13 bases sitting between them. CDR3 length: 17 amino acids. Germline lookup yields CDR1 SGDLS and CDR2 YYNGEE. The CDR3 here is CASSVGNGRSSYNEQFF. The DNA for the CDR3 is TGTGCCAGCAGCGTAGGTAACGGCCGTAGCTCCTACAATGAGCAGTTCTTC.